This record covers a single T cell receptor beta chain. No antigen is known for it. This sequence may be a read error, since a much larger clone differs from it by one base. CDR1 and CDR2 are read off the germline V gene as SGHVS and FQNEAQ. Inclusive of the bounding cysteine and phenylalanine, the CDR3 is 15 residues long. Of the read, only the CDR3 DNA is kept; its 45 bases are in frame from base 1. Library creation used 5' RACE. The instrument given in TCRdb is Illumina HiSeq 2500. The second PCR ran for about 7 to 11 cycles and used a J-beta primer mix along with a sample-barcoded 5' primer. A template-switch 5' adaptor carrying 12 random nucleotides introduced a unique molecular identifier onto each TCR beta cDNA molecule. Each sample yielded at least 2.5 million CDR3-containing paired-end reads. First-strand cDNA was synthesized from all RNA with the Mint cDNA synthesis kit, primed by a TRBC-specific oligonucleotide. Following uracil-DNA glycosylase treatment, a first 18-cycle PCR with universal primers M1SS and BC2_uni_R was performed on all cDNA. Per the source publication's procedure: For normalization, 1 million high-quality reads were randomly selected from each sample, with every read carrying a distinct molecular identifier. Reads sharing molecular identifiers were discarded rather than binned into consensus sequences. CDR3 identification, clonotype clustering and error correction used MiTCR with a Q25 quality threshold and the strictest error-elimination algorithm. Lower-bound total TCR beta diversity was estimated with a nonparametric unseen species model using Euler transformation. Using fastp at Q25 and MiXCR, TCRdb reprocessed the public reads and kept productive beta chains. One record per CDR3 amino acid sequence lists the most common genes and DNA. In this record, the V and J calls reflect TCRdb's handling and not the investigators' own analysis. This sample lists approximately 800,000 distinct CDR3 sequences; around 36% were detected once. The biggest ten clones account for approximately 13% of the sample.

Donors were roughly 40 systemically healthy Caucasian individuals from Russia aged roughly 6 to 90 years. Each donor gave about 11 milliliters of peripheral blood, drawn into EDTA-treated Vacutainer tubes. Ficoll-Paque density-gradient centrifugation was used to isolate PBMCs, with at least 6 million per sample. Trizol reagent was used to extract total RNA from the PBMCs, yielding at least 5.5 micrograms per sample. Naive CD45RAhigh/CD27high T cell percentages were measured by flow cytometry on a PBMC aliquot from every donor. This sample is drawn from a study of blood T cells in healthy people across ages (dated by TCRdb to between 2015 and 2017). For the wider study: Template switching captured roughly one uniquely barcoded TCR beta cDNA molecule per two T cells in model experiments. To avoid experimental bias, donors of different ages were distributed randomly across sequencing lanes. The donors were split into four age groups: young (average 16 years), middle-aged (roughly 39), aged (62) and long-lived (approximately 80). Two additional independent replicas of 1 million unique cDNA reads from the same blood draw were analyzed for two donors (one aged 18 to 29 and one aged 80 or older). The study measured age-related changes in TCR beta repertoire diversity using deep sequencing normalized with unique cDNA molecular identifiers.

General study outcomes and caveats: The percentage of naive T cells measured by flow cytometry correlated strongly with observed TCR beta diversity. Compared with the aged group, more naive CD4+ T cells, fewer expanded clones and increased TCR diversity were shown by the long-lived group, suggesting age selection. Because donor CMV infection status was unknown, age-related changes in expanded clonotypes were potentially confounded. Total diversity estimates from one million sequenced T cells were considered lower bounds and underestimates. As age increased, observed TCR beta diversity per million T cells dropped in a roughly linear way, and a significant reduction was already evident by age around 41. Since profiling was done on bulk unsorted PBMCs, naive and antigen-experienced compartments could not be conclusively compared.

The sequence is built from TRBV7-8 and TRBJ2-4, and 7 junction bases match TRBD1. The sequenced material came from blood. The clonotype was recovered from a young man in good health. The CDR3 reads as follows: CAISPGQIAKNIQYF. The DNA is TGTGCCATCAGCCCGGGACAGATAGCCAAAAACATTCAGTACTTC.